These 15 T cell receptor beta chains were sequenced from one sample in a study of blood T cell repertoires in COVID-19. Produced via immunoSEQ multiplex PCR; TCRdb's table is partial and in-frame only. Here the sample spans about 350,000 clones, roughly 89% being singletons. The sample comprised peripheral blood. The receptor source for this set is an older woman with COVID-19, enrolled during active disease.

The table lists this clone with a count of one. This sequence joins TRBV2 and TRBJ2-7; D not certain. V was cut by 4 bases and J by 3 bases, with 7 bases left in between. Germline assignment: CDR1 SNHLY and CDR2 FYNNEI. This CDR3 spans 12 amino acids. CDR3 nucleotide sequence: TGTGCCAGCAGTGGTGGCATCTACGAGCAGTACTTC. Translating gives CASSGGIYEQYF. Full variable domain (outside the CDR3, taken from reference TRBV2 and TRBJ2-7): EPEVTQTPSHQVTQMGQEVILRCVPISNHLYFYWYRQILGQKVEFLVSFYNNEISEKSEIFDDQFSVERPDGSNFTLKIRSTKLEDSAMYFCASSGGIYEQYFGPGTRLTVT.

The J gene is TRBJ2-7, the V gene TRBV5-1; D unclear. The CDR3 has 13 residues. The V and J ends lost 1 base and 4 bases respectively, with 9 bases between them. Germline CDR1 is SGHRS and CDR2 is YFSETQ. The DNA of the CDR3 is TGCGCCAGCAGCTTGCAACAGCAATACGAGCAGTACTTC. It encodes CASSLQQQYEQYF. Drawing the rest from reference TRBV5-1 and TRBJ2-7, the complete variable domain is KAGVTQTPRYLIKTRGQQVTLSCSPISGHRSVSWYQQTPGQGLQFLFEYFSETQRNKGNFPGRFSGRQFSNSRSEMNVSTLELGDSALYLCASSLQQQYEQYFGPGTRLTVT.

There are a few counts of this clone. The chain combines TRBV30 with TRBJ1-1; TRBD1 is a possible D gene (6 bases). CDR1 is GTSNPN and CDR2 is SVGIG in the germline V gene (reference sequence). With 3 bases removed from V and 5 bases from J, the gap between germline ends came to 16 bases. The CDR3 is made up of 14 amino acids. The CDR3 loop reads CAWRAQGRWTEAFF. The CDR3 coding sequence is TGTGCCTGGAGGGCACAGGGACGGTGGACTGAAGCTTTCTTT.

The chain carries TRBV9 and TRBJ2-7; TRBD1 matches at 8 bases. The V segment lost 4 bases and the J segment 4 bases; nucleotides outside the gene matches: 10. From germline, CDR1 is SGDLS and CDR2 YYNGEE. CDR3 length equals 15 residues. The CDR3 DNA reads TGTGCCAGCAGCCCCCGGACAGGGTGGGAATACGAGCAGTACTTC. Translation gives CASSPRTGWEYEQYF.

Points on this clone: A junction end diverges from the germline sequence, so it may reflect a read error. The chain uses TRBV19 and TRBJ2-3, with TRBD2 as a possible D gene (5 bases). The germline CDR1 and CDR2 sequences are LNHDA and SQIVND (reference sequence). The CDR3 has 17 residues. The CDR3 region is CASSVEPGIAKPDTQYF. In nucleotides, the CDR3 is TGTGCCAGTAGTGTAGAACCGGGAATCGCGAAACCAGATACGCAGTATTTT.

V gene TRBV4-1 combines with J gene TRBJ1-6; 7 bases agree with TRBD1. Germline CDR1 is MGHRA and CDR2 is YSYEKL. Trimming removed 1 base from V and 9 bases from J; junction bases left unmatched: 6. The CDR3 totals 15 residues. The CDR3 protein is CASSQVRGSASPLHF. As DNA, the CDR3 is TGCGCCAGCAGCCAAGTCAGGGGGTCGGCTTCACCCCTCCACTTT.

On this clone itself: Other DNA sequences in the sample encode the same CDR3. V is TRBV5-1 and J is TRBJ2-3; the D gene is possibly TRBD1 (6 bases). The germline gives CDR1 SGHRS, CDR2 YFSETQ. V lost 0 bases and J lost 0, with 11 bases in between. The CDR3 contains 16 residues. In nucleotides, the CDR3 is TGCGCCAGCAGCTTGGTGGCAGGGGCTAGCACAGATACGCAGTATTTT. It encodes CASSLVAGASTDTQYF.

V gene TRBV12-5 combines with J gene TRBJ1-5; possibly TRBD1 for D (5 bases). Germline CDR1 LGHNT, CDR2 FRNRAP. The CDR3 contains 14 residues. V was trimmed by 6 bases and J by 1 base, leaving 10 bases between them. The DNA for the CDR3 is TGTGCTAGTGGCGGGGGGGGGAGCAATCAGCCCCAGCATTTT. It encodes CASGGGGSNQPQHF.

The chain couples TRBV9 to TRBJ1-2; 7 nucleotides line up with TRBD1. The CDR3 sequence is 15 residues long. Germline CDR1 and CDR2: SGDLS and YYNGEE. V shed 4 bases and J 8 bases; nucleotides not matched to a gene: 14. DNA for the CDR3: TGTGCCAGCAGCCCCAGTTGGGGACAGCTAAGGGGCTACACCTTC. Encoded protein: CASSPSWGQLRGYTF.

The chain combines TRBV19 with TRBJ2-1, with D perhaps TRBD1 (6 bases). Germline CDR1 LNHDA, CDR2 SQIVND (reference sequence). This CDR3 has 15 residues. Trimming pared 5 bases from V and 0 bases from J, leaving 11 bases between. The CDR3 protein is CASSSDRSSYNEQFF. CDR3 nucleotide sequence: TGTGCCAGTAGTTCGGACAGAAGCTCCTACAATGAGCAGTTCTTC.

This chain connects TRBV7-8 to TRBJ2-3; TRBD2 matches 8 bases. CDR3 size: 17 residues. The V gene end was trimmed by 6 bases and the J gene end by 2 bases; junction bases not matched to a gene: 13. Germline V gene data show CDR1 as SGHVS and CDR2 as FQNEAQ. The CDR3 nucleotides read TGTGCCAGCAGACGACGGGGGGGCCCTCTCTTCACAGATACGCAGTATTTT. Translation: CASRRRGGPLFTDTQYF.

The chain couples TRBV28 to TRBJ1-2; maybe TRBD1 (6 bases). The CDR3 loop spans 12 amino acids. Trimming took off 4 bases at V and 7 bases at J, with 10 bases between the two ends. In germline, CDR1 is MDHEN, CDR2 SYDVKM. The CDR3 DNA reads TGTGCCAGCAGTTCTACAGGGATTGGCTACACCTTC. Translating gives CASSSTGIGYTF.

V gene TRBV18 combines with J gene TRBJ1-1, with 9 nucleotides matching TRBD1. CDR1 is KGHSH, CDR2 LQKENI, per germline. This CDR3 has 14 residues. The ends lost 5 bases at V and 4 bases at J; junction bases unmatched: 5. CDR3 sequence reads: CASSSTGGVTEAFF. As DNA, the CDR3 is TGTGCCAGCTCATCGACAGGGGGGGTCACTGAAGCTTTCTTT.

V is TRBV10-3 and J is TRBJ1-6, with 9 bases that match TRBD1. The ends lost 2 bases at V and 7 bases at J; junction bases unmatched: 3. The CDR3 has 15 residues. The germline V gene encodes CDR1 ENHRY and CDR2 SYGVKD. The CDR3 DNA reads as TGTGCCATCAGTGAGGCGACAGGGGGGAATTCACCCCTCCACTTT. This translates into CAISEATGGNSPLHF.

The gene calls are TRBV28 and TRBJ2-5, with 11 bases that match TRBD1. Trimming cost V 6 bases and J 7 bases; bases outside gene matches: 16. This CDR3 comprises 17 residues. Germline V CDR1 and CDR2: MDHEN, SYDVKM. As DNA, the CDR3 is TGTGCCAGCAGCTCCCAGGGACAGGGGGGAATATTGCGGACCCAGTACTTC. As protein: CASSSQGQGGILRTQYF.